These T cell receptor beta chains were read from a single sample in a study of OX40 agonist ivuxolimab in advanced cancers. Using immunoSEQ multiplex PCR, the repertoire was profiled, and TCRdb retains in-frame clones only, with some absent. The profile shows 70,000 to 95,000 clones, approximately 90% of them singletons. The sample here was CD4+ or CD8+ T cells sorted from blood, taken in a trial of the OX40 agonist ivuxolimab. The receptors here all came from an adult with an advanced solid tumor such as melanoma, head and neck, liver or kidney cancer. Each CDR3 is given with its conserved first and last residue. A D gene is named only where the DNA matches it firmly. Expanded clones are given a class, and other clones once, few, many or no size at all.

d_call	v_call	clone_size	j_call	cdr3_nt	cdr3_aa
-	TRBV7-7	-	TRBJ2-1	TGTGCCAGCAGCTTAGCACAGAGCTCCTACAATGAGCAGTTCTTC	CASSLAQSSYNEQFF
TRBD2	TRBV18	-	TRBJ2-5	TGTGCCAGCTCACCACGGAGACTAGCGGGAGGAGAGACCCAGTACTTC	CASSPRRLAGGETQYF
-	TRBV14	-	TRBJ2-1	TGTGCCAGCAGCCAAGACCGTTACAATGAGCAGTTCTTC	CASSQDRYNEQFF
-	TRBV7-9	-	TRBJ1-5	TGTGCCAGCAGCTTAGGCGTAGGGAGTAGCAATCAGCCCCAGCATTTT	CASSLGVGSSNQPQHF
-	TRBV6-1	-	TRBJ1-1	TGTGCCAGCAGTGAAGCGCTTCGAGGGGATTCGGCTTTCTTT	CASSEALRGDSAFF
TRBD2	TRBV5-1	-	TRBJ2-1	TGCGCCAGCAGCTTGAACCCGACTAGCGGGAGCGGGAATGAGCAGTTCTTC	CASSLNPTSGSGNEQFF
-	TRBV2	-	TRBJ1-1	TGTGCCAGCAGTGAGCAGGGAGGAGATACTGAAGCTTTCTTT	CASSEQGGDTEAFF
-	TRBV10-1	few	TRBJ1-5	TGCGCCAGCAGTGAAGGGGTCAATCAGCCCCAGCATTTT	CASSEGVNQPQHF
TRBD2	TRBV6-5	once	TRBJ2-7	TGTGCCAGCAGTTACATGGGCGGGAGGGCCGAAAGTGCGTACTTC	CASSYMGGRAESAYF
-	TRBV28	-	TRBJ1-2	TGTGCCACCCAGTTTGGTCTGGGGCCCTATGGCTACACCTTC	CATQFGLGPYGYTF
-	TRBV28	-	TRBJ1-4	TGTGCCAGCAGTTCAACTAATGAAAAACTGTTTTTT	CASSSTNEKLFF
-	TRBV19	-	TRBJ1-1	TGTGCCAGTAGTATAGAGGGGCTAATGAACACTGAAGCTTTCTTT	CASSIEGLMNTEAFF
-	TRBV5-1	-	TRBJ1-1	TGCGCCAGCAGCTTGGCCAGTCAGTTAGAAGCTTTCTTT	CASSLASQLEAFF
-	TRBV12-1	-	TRBJ2-4	TGTGCCAGCAGCTTTGAACGAGCCAAAAACATTCAGTACTTC	CASSFERAKNIQYF
-	TRBV11-2	-	TRBJ1-3	TGTGCCAGCAGCCGTGAGCCTAGCTCTGGAAACACCATATATTTT	CASSREPSSGNTIYF
TRBD1	TRBV19	once	TRBJ1-1	TGTGCCAGTAAAGGGACAGGGCAAAACACTGAAGCTTTCTTT	CASKGTGQNTEAFF
TRBD2	TRBV10-3	-	TRBJ2-3	TGTGCCACAAGGACTAGCGGGCCGGGCACAGATACGCAGTATTTT	CATRTSGPGTDTQYF
-	TRBV2	-	TRBJ1-3	TGTGCCAGCAGTGATCTGCTGAGCTCTGGAAACACCATATATTTT	CASSDLLSSGNTIYF
-	TRBV19	-	TRBJ2-1	TGTGCCAGTAGTCCAATCGGCAATGAGCAGTTCTTC	CASSPIGNEQFF
TRBD1	TRBV29-1	-	TRBJ2-7	TGCAGCGTACGGGGGCAGACAGGGGCGCTCTACGAGCAGTACTTC	CSVRGQTGALYEQYF
-	TRBV7-2	-	TRBJ1-2	TGTGCCAGCAGCTTAGTAAAGGGGCCCCCGGGGATCTATGGCTACACCTTC	CASSLVKGPPGIYGYTF
TRBD1	TRBV27	-	TRBJ2-7	TGTGCCAGCAGTTTTTTACAGGGGGCCCTCGAGCAGTACTTC	CASSFLQGALEQYF
TRBD2	TRBV5-1	-	TRBJ2-3	TGCGCCACCACTCCCCCTAGCGGGAGTGGAGATACGCAGTATTTT	CATTPPSGSGDTQYF
-	TRBV28	-	TRBJ1-4	TGTGCCAGCAGTTGGGAGATAACTAATGAAAAACTGTTTTTT	CASSWEITNEKLFF
TRBD1	TRBV30	-	TRBJ1-4	TGTGCCTGGTTGTCCCGGGACAGTGCAACTAATGAAAAACTGTTTTTT	CAWLSRDSATNEKLFF
-	TRBV6-1	-	TRBJ1-1	TGTGCCAGCAAAGATTTGTACACTGAAGCTTTCTTT	CASKDLYTEAFF
TRBD1	TRBV11-2	-	TRBJ2-7	TGTGCCAGCAGCCGCGAGGTTGGGACAGGGACCCCCTACGAGCAGTACTTC	CASSREVGTGTPYEQYF
-	TRBV6-6	-	TRBJ2-6	TGTGCCAGCAAGATGGGTGGGGCCAACGTCCTGACTTTC	CASKMGGANVLTF
TRBD2	TRBV5-5	-	TRBJ2-7	TGTGCCAGCAGCTCTCTCCGGGGGGAGTACTTC	CASSSLRGEYF
-	TRBV19	-	TRBJ1-1	TGTGCCAGTAATACAGGGCTCCCTGAAGCTTTCTTT	CASNTGLPEAFF
TRBD1	TRBV19	-	TRBJ2-1	TGTGCCAGTAGTGATACAGGGGTTCACTACAATGAGCAGTTCTTC	CASSDTGVHYNEQFF
TRBD2	TRBV7-9	-	TRBJ2-1	TGTGCCAGCAGCTTAGCCCAAGTCCTGGCGGGAGGTAAGGCTGAGCAGTTCTTC	CASSLAQVLAGGKAEQFF